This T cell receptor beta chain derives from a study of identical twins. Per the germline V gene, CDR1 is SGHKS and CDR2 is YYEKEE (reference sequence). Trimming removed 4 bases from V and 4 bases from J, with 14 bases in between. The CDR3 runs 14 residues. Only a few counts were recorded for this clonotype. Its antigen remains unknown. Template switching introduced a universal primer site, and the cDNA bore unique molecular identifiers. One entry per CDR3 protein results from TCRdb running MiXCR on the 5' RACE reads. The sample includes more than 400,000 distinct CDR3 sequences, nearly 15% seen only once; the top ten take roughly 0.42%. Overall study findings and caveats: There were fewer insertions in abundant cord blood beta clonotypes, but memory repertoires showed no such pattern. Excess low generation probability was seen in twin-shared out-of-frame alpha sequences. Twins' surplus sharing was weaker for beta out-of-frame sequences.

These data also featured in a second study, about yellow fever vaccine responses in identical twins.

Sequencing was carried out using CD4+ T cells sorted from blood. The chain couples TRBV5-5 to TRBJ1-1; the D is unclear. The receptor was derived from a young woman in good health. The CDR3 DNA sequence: TGTGCCAGCAGCCTAATGTTTCGGGGCACTGAAGCTTTCTTT. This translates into CASSLMFRGTEAFF.